The 8 T cell receptor beta chains presented below share a single source sample, sequenced in a study of CD8+ T cells in alopecia areata. Reverse transcribed after extraction, RNA yielded cDNA as the sequencing template. TCRdb keeps only in-frame clones here, not all; method: immunoSEQ multiplex PCR. This repertoire shows about 180,000 clones, 63% found once; its top ten account for 1.5% to 2%. This specimen consisted of CD4+ T cells sorted from blood, obtained at week 0. Every receptor here comes from a human donor with alopecia areata.

There are a few counts of this clone. This CDR3 reads CSVSGKYSYNEQFF. As DNA, the CDR3 is TGCAGCGTCTCGGGGAAATACTCCTACAATGAGCAGTTCTTC. The chain combines TRBV29-1 with TRBJ2-1; possible D gene TRBD2, 5 bases. V lost 6 bases to trimming and J lost 0 bases, with 12 bases between them. CDR3 length: 14 residues. The germline V gene has CDR1 SQVTM and CDR2 ANQGSEA.

The V and J genes are TRBV29-1 and TRBJ1-1; a weak D match, TRBD1 (6 bases). Trimming stripped 7 bases from V and 0 bases from J, with 12 bases between. This CDR3 contains 13 residues. Per the germline V gene, CDR1 is SQVTM and CDR2 is ANQGSEA. Here the CDR3 DNA reads TGCAGCGGGAACAGGGTCATGAACACTGAAGCTTTCTTT. It codes for CSGNRVMNTEAFF.

The chain couples TRBV4-1 to TRBJ2-2, with D possibly TRBD1 on 5 matching bases. The germline CDR1 and CDR2 sequences are MGHRA and YSYEKL. Trimming took off 2 bases at V and 5 bases at J, with 6 bases between the two ends. The CDR3 spans 13 residues. The CDR3 region has the DNA TGCGCCAGCAGCCAACAGGGAACCGGGGAGCTGTTTTTT. This gives the protein CASSQQGTGELFF.

The rearrangement links TRBV29-1 to TRBJ1-2; 7 nucleotides align to TRBD1. The V segment lost 1 base and the J segment 5 bases; nucleotides outside the gene matches: 4. CDR3 length equals 13 residues. Per germline, CDR1 SQVTM and CDR2 ANQGSEA. The CDR3 sequence: CSVEVLQGYGYTF. The CDR3 coding sequence is TGCAGCGTTGAAGTTTTACAGGGGTATGGCTACACCTTC. Based on the CDR3 plus reference TRBV29-1 and TRBJ1-2, the full variable domain is SAVISQKPSRDICQRGTSLTIQCQVDSQVTMMFWYRQQPGQSLTLIATANQGSEATYESGFVIDKFPISRPNLTFSTLTVSNMSPEDSSIYLCSVEVLQGYGYTFGSGTRLTVV.

A remark on this clone: This same CDR3 is encoded by further DNA sequences in the sample. The V gene is TRBV5-1, the J gene TRBJ1-5; D is unresolved. Germline lookup yields CDR1 SGHRS and CDR2 YFSETQ. V was shortened by 0 bases and J by 4 bases, with 8 bases between the two germline ends. The CDR3 covers 14 residues. The CDR3 DNA reads as TGCGCCAGCAGCTTGGGGACGGAGAATCAGCCCCAGCATTTT. Protein sequence: CASSLGTENQPQHF.

The chain links TRBV5-1 to TRBJ2-1; 13 bases fit TRBD2. Trimming took 1 base from V and 5 from J; bases not matched to a gene: 3. This CDR3 spans 16 amino acids. The germline CDR1 and CDR2 sequences are SGHRS and YFSETQ. CDR3 coding DNA: TGCGCCAGCAGCTTGACTAGCGGGGGGGCTCACAATGAGCAGTTCTTC. Encoded protein: CASSLTSGGAHNEQFF.

The genes are TRBV11-3 and TRBJ2-3, with 7 bases identical to TRBD2. V dropped 5 bases and J dropped 6; count of bases not matched to a gene: 8. Germline V gene sequence: CDR1 SGHNT, CDR2 YENEEA. The CDR3 has 14 amino acids. The CDR3 sequence is CASSPGGIGDTQYF. In nucleotides, the CDR3 is TGTGCCAGCAGCCCCGGGGGGATTGGGGATACGCAGTATTTT.

As for this clone: Different DNA sequences within this sample yield the same CDR3. The rearrangement links TRBV30 to TRBJ1-5, with 7 positions matching TRBD1. After removal of 3 bases from V and 2 bases from J, the junction contained 1 base not matched to a gene. In germline, CDR1 is GTSNPN, CDR2 SVGIG (reference sequence). This CDR3 has 13 amino acids. CDR3 nucleotides: TGTGCCTGGAGCGGGACAGGCAATCAGCCCCAGCATTTT. This sequence encodes CAWSGTGNQPQHF.